This TCR beta chain was captured by sequencing in a study of T cells after yellow fever vaccination. There are many counts of this clonotype. Germline V gene sequence: CDR1 SGHTA, CDR2 FQGNSA. The CDR3 is 14 residues long. V gave up 6 bases and J gave up 10 bases; unmatched junction bases: 4. The study made its TCR cDNA through 5'RACE template switching. That step introduced a universal primer site along with UMIs. TCRdb processed the 5' RACE reads anew with MiXCR; each CDR3 protein has one entry. Of roughly 400,000 distinct CDR3 sequences in the sample, approximately 18% are singletons; the top ten hold roughly 19%.

The chain links TRBV7-2 to TRBJ2-1, with 15 bases that match TRBD2. The sequencing used PBMCs, collected before the yellow fever booster vaccination. This receptor was identified in a man aged 18 to 35 who received the YFV17D yellow fever vaccine. This CDR3 is CASRGLAGGWEQFF. In nucleotides, the CDR3 is TGTGCCAGCAGGGGACTAGCGGGGGGCTGGGAGCAGTTCTTC.